This T cell receptor (beta chain) was sequenced in a study of T cells after yellow fever vaccination. The wider study: In the case of low-cell-number fractions, SMART-Seq v4 Ultra Low Input was used for preparation. General study results and limits: Booster sampling recovered most clones from primary vaccination (under 97% CD4, 80% to 90% CD8). Although most clonotypes did not, a small share appeared in both CD4 and CD8 compartments.

The CDR3 has 16 residues. This clonotype has just a few counts. The target antigen is unknown. MiXCR, applied by TCRdb to the 5' RACE reads, yields one record per CDR3 protein. The repertoire holds about 220,000 distinct CDR3 sequences, with roughly 3% as singletons. This rearrangement joins TRBV12-2 to TRBJ2-1; the D segment call TRBD2 is taken from the table without a DNA check. TRBV12-2 is a listed pseudogene. The origin of this receptor is a man younger than 35 who received the YFV17D yellow fever vaccine. Sequenced material: CD4+ T cells sorted from PBMCs, taken 10 days after the yellow fever booster vaccination. The CDR3 here is CASRKRFSGAYNEQFF. As DNA, the CDR3 is TGTGCAAGTCGCAAGCGCTTTAGCGGGGCCTACAATGAGCAGTTCTTC.